The entry below gives a single TCR beta chain sequence along with its context. CDR1 and CDR2 (germline): MNHEY, SMNVEV (reference sequence). The CDR3 consists of 15 residues. V was trimmed by 3 bases and J by 0 bases, leaving 10 bases between them. The source of the sample is a study of technical replicates of blood from several donors. TCRdb's copy holds only in-frame clones and misses some; the assay was immunoSEQ multiplex PCR. This table holds 85,000 to 100,000 clones, nearly 97% found once. The receptor was derived from a human donor in good health. The rearrangement links TRBV27 to TRBJ2-3; possibly TRBD2 for D (6 bases). Specimen: T cells isolated from PBMCs. CDR3 sequence reads: CASSFLSGSTDTQYF. CDR3 in DNA: TGTGCCAGCAGTTTCTTGAGCGGGAGCACAGATACGCAGTATTTT.